Each of the 13 T cell receptor beta chains below was sequenced from the same sample in a study of response to subunit inactivated influenza vaccine. Using its own MiXCR run on the RT-PCR reads, TCRdb lists one record per CDR3 protein. Here the sample spans about 500,000 distinct CDR3 sequences, approximately 15% being singletons. The sequencing used CD4+ T cells sorted from PBMCs, collected less than 30 months after vaccination. The receptors were gathered from a man aged 50-75 years who received an inactivated influenza vaccine.

This chain joins TRBV20-1 and TRBJ1-6; D is ambiguous. Trimming took 4 bases from V and 10 from J, leaving 14 bases between them. This CDR3 comprises 13 residues. Germline values: CDR1 DFQATT, CDR2 SNEGSKA (reference sequence). This CDR3 reads CSAKVRETSPLHF. CDR3 sequence (DNA): TGCAGTGCTAAAGTTAGGGAAACATCACCCCTCCACTTT.

This clonotype was found a few times. The chain carries TRBV7-2 and TRBJ1-2; possibly TRBD1 for D (5 bases). Germline CDR1 and CDR2: SGHTA and FQGNSA. V was shortened by 4 bases and J by 2 bases, with 14 bases between the two germline ends. The CDR3 contains 15 residues. The CDR3 bases are TGTGCCAGCAGCTCCAAGCGGGGCGCGAACTATGGCTACACCTTC. This encodes CASSSKRGANYGYTF. Together with reference TRBV7-2 and TRBJ1-2, the CDR3 gives the full variable domain: GAGVSQSPSNKVTEKGKDVELRCDPISGHTALYWYRQSLGQGLEFLIYFQGNSAPDKSGLPSDRFSAERTGGSVSTLTIQRTQQEDSAVYLCASSSKRGANYGYTFGSGTRLTVV.

V gene TRBV12-3 or TRBV12-4 combines with J gene TRBJ2-4; no clear D gene. V was clipped by 3 bases and J by 6 bases, with 6 bases between them. The CDR3 consists of 12 residues. CDR3 DNA: TGTGCCAGCAGTTTGGTCAGAAACATTCAGTACTTC. Translating it yields CASSLVRNIQYF.

The sample holds a few counts of this clonotype. V usage is TRBV14 and J usage is TRBJ2-5; 12 bases agree with TRBD2. The V gene end was trimmed by 6 bases and the J gene end by 5 bases; junction bases not matched to a gene: 7. Germline CDR1 is SGHDN and CDR2 is FVKESK. The CDR3 consists of 15 residues. CDR3: CASSRGLAGVETQYF. The CDR3, as DNA: TGTGCCAGCAGTCGGGGACTAGCGGGTGTGGAGACCCAGTACTTC.

This clonotype was seen a handful of times. The chain combines TRBV27 with TRBJ1-6, with D unclear. Germline V gene lookup returns CDR1 MNHEY and CDR2 SMNVEV (reference sequence). V was clipped by 2 bases and J by 5 bases, with 7 bases between them. CDR3 length: 14 residues. The CDR3 bases are TGTGCCAGCAGTTTAAGACGGGATAATTCACCCCTCCACTTT. Protein sequence: CASSLRRDNSPLHF.

The CDR3 bases are TGCAGTGCTAGAGCGTCGGGACTATTCCCCTTAGCCAAAAACATTCAGTACTTC. Translated, it gives CSARASGLFPLAKNIQYF. V is TRBV20-1 and J is TRBJ2-4, with TRBD2 matching 7 bases. Unmatched junction bases numbered 12, after V lost 1 base and J lost 0 bases. CDR1 is DFQATT and CDR2 is SNEGSKA in the germline V gene (reference sequence). The CDR3 runs 18 residues.

The sample holds a few counts of this clonotype. V gene TRBV21-1 combines with J gene TRBJ2-3; the D call of TRBD2 is as the table states it, not checked on the DNA. TRBV21-1 is assigned pseudogene status. The CDR3 has 15 amino acids. This CDR3 is CASSKLAGAPDTQYF. The CDR3 DNA reads as TGTGCCAGCAGCAAGTTAGCGGGAGCCCCAGATACGCAGTATTTT.

The rearrangement uses TRBV28 and TRBJ2-1, with 10 bases fitting TRBD1. With V trimmed by 6 bases and J by 2 bases, 4 bases remained unmatched. CDR3 length: 15 residues. Germline V gives CDR1 MDHEN, CDR2 SYDVKM. The CDR3 loop reads CASRSGTGAYNEQFF. DNA for the CDR3: TGTGCCAGCAGATCCGGGACAGGGGCCTACAATGAGCAGTTCTTC.

The rearrangement uses TRBV3-1 and TRBJ2-2; D not resolved. Germline V gene sequence: CDR1 LGHDT, CDR2 YNNKEL (reference sequence). Trimming shortened V by 2 bases and J by 5 bases, and 6 bases separated the two germline ends. The CDR3 consists of 13 residues. Here the CDR3 reads CASSQTQTGELFF. DNA of the CDR3: TGTGCCAGCAGCCAAACCCAAACCGGGGAGCTGTTTTTT. Full variable domain (missing parts from reference TRBV3-1 and TRBJ2-2): DTAVSQTPKYLVTQMGNDKSIKCEQNLGHDTMYWYKQDSKKFLKIMFSYNNKELIINETVPNRFSPKSPDKAHLNLHINSLELGDSAVYFCASSQTQTGELFFGEGSRLTVL.

This clonotype showed up just a few times. The genes are TRBV7-3 and TRBJ2-3; unclear D gene. The CDR3 has 13 residues. Germline V gives CDR1 SGHTA, CDR2 FQGTGA. The V end was cut by 2 bases, the J end by 4 bases, with 7 bases between. The CDR3, as DNA: TGTGCCAGCAGCTTATTAAGGGCAGATACGCAGTATTTT. It is translated as CASSLLRADTQYF.

This clonotype was seen a few times. This chain links TRBV6-2 or TRBV6-3 with TRBJ2-7; 9 bases line up with TRBD2. V was clipped by 4 bases and J by 5 bases; unmatched bases: 12. CDR1 and CDR2 (germline): MNHEY, SVGEGT. CDR3 size: 16 residues. CDR3 nucleotides: TGTGCCAGCAGTTCGGGGAGGAGCGGGAGGAACGACGAGCAGTACTTC. This translates into CASSSGRSGRNDEQYF.

V and J are TRBV12-3 or TRBV12-4 and TRBJ1-1; D is perhaps TRBD1 (6 bases). This CDR3 region has 14 residues. V was shortened by 4 bases and J by 1 base, with 10 bases between the two germline ends. CDR3 in DNA: TGTGCCAGCAGTTATTCAGGGGCGAACACTGAAGCTTTCTTT. Translated: CASSYSGANTEAFF.

This clonotype turned up a few times. This chain connects TRBV10-3 to TRBJ2-2; a weak D match, TRBD2 (6 bases). The germline CDR1 and CDR2 sequences are ENHRY and SYGVKD. The CDR3 runs 13 residues. Trimming shortened V by 4 bases and J by 6 bases, and 9 bases separated the two germline ends. The CDR3 is CAISGGTPGELFF. CDR3 sequence (DNA): TGTGCCATCAGTGGAGGGACTCCCGGGGAGCTGTTTTTT.